Listed below are T cell receptor beta chains from one sample, sequenced in a study of blood T cell repertoires in COVID-19. Clones were read by immunoSEQ multiplex PCR, and TCRdb kept only the in-frame ones, dropping some. The table includes 85,000 to 110,000 clones, roughly 87% detected once. Sequenced material: peripheral blood. These receptor sequences come from a human donor in a cohort sampled during active COVID-19. CDR3s include the opening cysteine and the closing phenylalanine or tryptophan. The order of the fields is CDR3 DNA, CDR3 protein, D gene, J gene, clone size, V gene. D genes are given only for firm matches. Size tells how often a clone was seen (once, few, many) or the class of an expanded clone, and some rows leave it out.

TGCGCCAGCAGTCAATTTAACAGGTTTACTTCACCCCTCCACTTT	CASSQFNRFTSPLHF	-	TRBJ1-6	-	TRBV23-1
TGTGCCAGCAGTTTTCCCCCGATATACAGGGGCGAGCAGTACTTC	CASSFPPIYRGEQYF	TRBD1	TRBJ2-7	-	TRBV28
TGCAGCGTTGGCGGCGGTAGCTCCTACGAGCAGTACTTC	CSVGGGSSYEQYF	-	TRBJ2-7	few	TRBV29-1
TGTGCCAGCAGCCACGTTGGGGCGGGAGTGAATGAGCAGTTCTTC	CASSHVGAGVNEQFF	TRBD2	TRBJ2-1	once	TRBV11-3
TGCAGCGTGGAGCACGGTACAGGGGGAAACTACAATGAGCAGTTCTTC	CSVEHGTGGNYNEQFF	TRBD1	TRBJ2-1	-	TRBV29-1
TGTGCCAGCAGCGCCCCTCAGGAGACCCAGTACTTC	CASSAPQETQYF	-	TRBJ2-5	-	TRBV11-2
TGTGCCAGCAGCCAAGATCTCCGGCTAGCGGACCCCACAGATACGCAGTATTTT	CASSQDLRLADPTDTQYF	TRBD2	TRBJ2-3	-	TRBV3-1/TRBV3-2
TGCACCAGCAGCCCTCGGGGTGGAGATACGCAGTATTTT	CTSSPRGGDTQYF	-	TRBJ2-3	-	TRBV1
TGTGCCAGCAGCCCGGCAGGGGGGAATGGGGGGACCCAGTACTTC	CASSPAGGNGGTQYF	-	TRBJ2-5	-	TRBV3-1/TRBV3-2
TGTGCCAGCTCACGAGAGACAGTGGGACATAGGGGGCACATTCAGTACTTC	CASSRETVGHRGHIQYF	TRBD1	TRBJ2-4	-	TRBV18
TGTGCCAGCAGCTTACCCGGGGAGGACTATGGCTACACCTTC	CASSLPGEDYGYTF	-	TRBJ1-2	-	TRBV7-2
TGTGCCAGCCAAGTACGGATCGGGCAGCCCCAGCATTTT	CASQVRIGQPQHF	-	TRBJ1-5	once	TRBV6-6
TGTGCCAGCAGGAAAAAAGCTATGCACGAGCAGTACTTC	CASRKKAMHEQYF	-	TRBJ2-7	once	TRBV27
TGTGCCAGCAGCTTGTTCCGACTAGGAGTGGGGGAGACCCAGTACTTC	CASSLFRLGVGETQYF	-	TRBJ2-5	-	TRBV7-8
TGTGCCAGCGGGAAAGCGGGGTTCAACGAGCAGTACTTC	CASGKAGFNEQYF	TRBD2	TRBJ2-7	-	TRBV6-6
TGTGCCATCAAAGGGACAGGGGAAAGAGAGACCCAGTACTTC	CAIKGTGERETQYF	TRBD1	TRBJ2-5	-	TRBV10-3
TGTGCCAGCAGTTTATTGACAGCCCGAAAAACTGAAGCTTTCTTT	CASSLLTARKTEAFF	-	TRBJ1-1	once	TRBV28
TGTGCCAGCAGGGGGTCCCGGGACAGGGACGGGGAGCTGTTTTTT	CASRGSRDRDGELFF	TRBD1	TRBJ2-2	-	TRBV27
TGTGCCAGCAGCCAGGGGAGGTACACTGAAGCTTTCTTT	CASSQGRYTEAFF	-	TRBJ1-1	-	TRBV14
TGCGCCAGCAGCCGCACGGGCGGGAATGGCTACACCTTC	CASSRTGGNGYTF	-	TRBJ1-2	-	TRBV5-1
TGTGCCAGCAGCGCAAGGGCGGGGGAGACCCAGTACTTC	CASSARAGETQYF	-	TRBJ2-5	-	TRBV9
TGCGCCAGCAGCTTGGCCTTACAAGAGCAGTTCTTC	CASSLALQEQFF	-	TRBJ2-1	-	TRBV5-1
TGTGCCAGCTCACCCCGCGGGGCTAGCAATCAGCCCCAGCATTTT	CASSPRGASNQPQHF	-	TRBJ1-5	-	TRBV18
TGTGCCACCAGTGATTCGGTGAAGGGGAGCACAGATACGCAGTATTTT	CATSDSVKGSTDTQYF	-	TRBJ2-3	-	TRBV24-1
TGTGCCAGCAGTACAGGCTATGAGCAGTTCTTC	CASSTGYEQFF	-	TRBJ2-1	-	TRBV2
TGTGCCAGCACCAACTGGGGGGATCTAGCGGGAGAGCAGGTCAATGAGCAGTTCTTC	CASTNWGDLAGEQVNEQFF	TRBD2	TRBJ2-1	-	TRBV28
TGTGCCAGCAGCCAAACAGCGGGGGGGGAGACCCAGTACTTC	CASSQTAGGETQYF	TRBD2	TRBJ2-5	-	TRBV2
TGTGCCAGCAGCTCAGTCTACAATGAGCAGTTCTTC	CASSSVYNEQFF	-	TRBJ2-1	-	TRBV11-3
TGTGCCAGCACTCCCCTCTTTGCGGGAGGGCTCAACGAGCAGTACTTC	CASTPLFAGGLNEQYF	TRBD2	TRBJ2-7	-	TRBV28
TGTGCCAGCAGCTTATTGACTAGCGAACACAATGAGCAGTTCTTC	CASSLLTSEHNEQFF	TRBD2	TRBJ2-1	once	TRBV11-3
TGTGCCAGCAGCCTGGACAGGGATATGAGGGCTTTCTTT	CASSLDRDMRAFF	TRBD1	TRBJ1-1	-	TRBV3-1/TRBV3-2
TGTGCCAGCAGCCGGGGACTAGCGGGGGAGTCCTACGAGCAGTACTTC	CASSRGLAGESYEQYF	TRBD2	TRBJ2-7	-	TRBV7-9
TGTGCCAGCTCCCCCCGGACAGGGTTGAACACTGAAGCTTTCTTT	CASSPRTGLNTEAFF	TRBD1	TRBJ1-1	-	TRBV6-5
TGCGCCAGCAGCTTGTCGGAAGCGGGTGTAACCTACAATGAGCAGTTCTTC	CASSLSEAGVTYNEQFF	-	TRBJ2-1	-	TRBV5-1
TGCGCCAGCAGCTTGGTGTTGCGGGAGACCCAGTACTTC	CASSLVLRETQYF	-	TRBJ2-5	-	TRBV5-1
TGTGCCAGCAGTTTTGGCCGGACAGGCGCCACTGAAGCTTTCTTT	CASSFGRTGATEAFF	TRBD1	TRBJ1-1	-	TRBV2
TGTGCCAGCAGTTTTAGTTGGGCTAGCGGGGGGCCAACCTACGAGCAGTACTTC	CASSFSWASGGPTYEQYF	TRBD2	TRBJ2-7	-	TRBV27
TGTGCCAGCAGCTTAGAGGGTAGGAGCTACAATGAGCAGTTCTTC	CASSLEGRSYNEQFF	-	TRBJ2-1	-	TRBV11-3
TGTGCCAGCAGCCCACGGACTAGCGGGGGGGGGCAGTATTTT	CASSPRTSGGGQYF	TRBD2	TRBJ2-3	-	TRBV3-1/TRBV3-2
TGTGCCAGCAGTGAAATTGCGGGAAACACCATATATTTT	CASSEIAGNTIYF	-	TRBJ1-3	-	TRBV6-1
TGTGCCAGCAGCTTAGCAGGGGGAGAGACCCAGTACTTC	CASSLAGGETQYF	-	TRBJ2-5	once	TRBV7-9
TGTGCCAGCAGTCAGGACAGGACGAGCTCTGGAAACACCATATATTTT	CASSQDRTSSGNTIYF	TRBD1	TRBJ1-3	-	TRBV2
TGTGCCTGGGATCCTTGGCAGGGGGCCAACACTGAAGCTTTCTTT	CAWDPWQGANTEAFF	TRBD1	TRBJ1-1	once	TRBV30
TGCGCCAGCAGTGCCGGGGGGGCCAACGTCCTGACTTTC	CASSAGGANVLTF	-	TRBJ2-6	-	TRBV10-2
TGTGCCAGCAGCACAGGGGACTATGGCTACACCTTC	CASSTGDYGYTF	TRBD1	TRBJ1-2	-	TRBV7-9
TGTGCCAGCAGCATTCTCGGGGAAGAGACCCAGTACTTC	CASSILGEETQYF	-	TRBJ2-5	-	TRBV6-5
TGCGCCAGCAGCTTGGGGGGACAGGGGGCCTACGAGCAGTACTTC	CASSLGGQGAYEQYF	TRBD1	TRBJ2-7	-	TRBV5-1
TGTGCCAGCAGCAAAGGACAGGCCTCCTACGAGCAGTACTTC	CASSKGQASYEQYF	-	TRBJ2-7	-	TRBV21-1
TGTGCCAGCTCACCGACAGGACGCCTCAACGTCCTGACTTTC	CASSPTGRLNVLTF	-	TRBJ2-6	once	TRBV18
TGTGCCAGCAGTGAGAGGGGAGGTCCGTTCTTC	CASSERGGPFF	-	TRBJ2-1	-	TRBV2
TGTGCCAGCAGCCCAGATGGCAGGTCAACAAGCTCCTACGAGCAGTACTTC	CASSPDGRSTSSYEQYF	-	TRBJ2-7	once	TRBV9
TGTGCCAGCAGCGTAGCGGGGGTTTCCTCGGCCGGGGAGCTGTTTTTT	CASSVAGVSSAGELFF	-	TRBJ2-2	-	TRBV9
TGTGCCAGCAGCTTAGAAAGGTCTAGCTTTCAGCAGTTCTTC	CASSLERSSFQQFF	-	TRBJ2-1	-	TRBV7-2
TGCAGCGCTGGTAATCGGGGAGAGACCCAGTACTTC	CSAGNRGETQYF	-	TRBJ2-5	-	TRBV29-1
TGTGCCAGTAGTACCCCCGGCGGGGGCGCCGATACGCAGTATTTT	CASSTPGGGADTQYF	-	TRBJ2-3	-	TRBV19
TGTGCCAGCAGCGTAGGCGGGGGGCAGGGAGATACGCAGTATTTT	CASSVGGGQGDTQYF	TRBD2	TRBJ2-3	-	TRBV9
TGTGCCAGCAGTTTTGAAAGCGGGACCCTGAACACCGGGGAGCTGTTTTTT	CASSFESGTLNTGELFF	TRBD2	TRBJ2-2	-	TRBV28